This is a list of T cell receptor beta chains from one sample in a study of early T cells in non-severe SARS-CoV-2 infection. TCRdb fed the 5' RACE reads into MiXCR, producing one record per CDR3 protein. The sample holds 50,000 to 60,000 distinct CDR3 sequences; under 8% are singletons and the top ten take 5.8%. The sequences come from whole blood, collected at baseline. These receptor sequences come from an adult who was a healthcare worker with PCR-confirmed SARS-CoV-2 infection or an uninfected control (not recorded which). CDR3s include the opening cysteine and the closing phenylalanine or tryptophan. D genes are given only for firm matches. The size entry is marked missing in some rows and otherwise reads once, few, many or a size class.

abundance | j_gene | v_gene | d_gene | CDR3nt | CDR3aa
many | TRBJ2-1 | TRBV29-1 | TRBD2 | TGCAGCATAACTAGCGGGGGGCCTGAGCAGTTCTTC | CSITSGGPEQFF
NA | TRBJ2-1 | TRBV28 | TRBD1 | TGTGCCAGTTCCGGGACAGATTCCTACAATGAGCAGTTCTTC | CASSGTDSYNEQFF
many | TRBJ1-2 | TRBV19 | NA | TGTGCCAGTAGTATCGAGGGGTATGGCTACACCTTC | CASSIEGYGYTF
few | TRBJ2-1 | TRBV4-1 | NA | TGCGCCAGCAGCCAAGGGGGCTTTTTCGTGGGGAGCTCCTACAATGAGCAGTTCTTC | CASSQGGFFVGSSYNEQFF
many | TRBJ1-1 | TRBV20-1 | NA | TGCAGTGCTCCCAGAAGGAGGACGAACACTGAAGCTTTCTTT | CSAPRRRTNTEAFF
many | TRBJ2-5 | TRBV28 | NA | TGTGCCAGCAGTTTATTCGGGGTGAAAGAGACCCAGTACTTC | CASSLFGVKETQYF
many | TRBJ2-5 | TRBV7-9 | NA | TGTGCCAGCAGCTCGGGGGCCCAAGAGACCCAGTACTTC | CASSSGAQETQYF
NA | TRBJ1-2 | TRBV21-1 | NA | TGTGCCAGCAGCACCCAGTACTATGGCTACACCTTC | CASSTQYYGYTF
NA | TRBJ2-3 | TRBV14 | TRBD1 | TGTGCCAGCAGCAAGTTGGGACAGGCGGGCACAGATACGCAGTATTTT | CASSKLGQAGTDTQYF
NA | TRBJ1-5 | TRBV28 | NA | TGTGCCAGCGCGGAGGCAAGTCAGCCCCAGCATTTT | CASAEASQPQHF
NA | TRBJ2-7 | TRBV29-1 | TRBD2 | TGCAGCGCCTTAGCGGGGAGTTCCTACGAGCAGTACTTC | CSALAGSSYEQYF
few | TRBJ2-7 | TRBV12-2 | NA | TGTGCAAGTCGCTTTGACAGGTCTACTGTCTACGAGCAGTACTTC | CASRFDRSTVYEQYF
NA | TRBJ1-1 | TRBV18 | NA | TGTGCCAGCTCACCAAGGACAGCAGATGGCACTGAAGCTTTCTTT | CASSPRTADGTEAFF
many | TRBJ2-1 | TRBV19 | TRBD2 | TGTGCCAGTAGTATTCTTGGGGGGGTCGTCGAGGCTGAGCAGTTCTTC | CASSILGGVVEAEQFF
NA | TRBJ2-7 | TRBV7-2 | TRBD2 | TGTGCCAGCAGCTTCTTCCTAGCGGGCCCCTACGAGCAGTACTTC | CASSFFLAGPYEQYF
NA | TRBJ2-7 | TRBV12-3/TRBV12-4 | NA | TGTGCCAGCAGTTCGGGGACGGGAAGCTCCTACGAGCAGTACTTC | CASSSGTGSSYEQYF
NA | TRBJ2-1 | TRBV20-1 | TRBD2 | TGCAGTGCCGGGGGTGGAGCGGGGCAACCCTACAATGAGCAGTTCTTC | CSAGGGAGQPYNEQFF
many | TRBJ2-7 | TRBV18 | TRBD1 | TGTGCCAGCTCACCGGGACAGGTAACCTACGAGCAGTACTTC | CASSPGQVTYEQYF
few | TRBJ1-5 | TRBV12-3/TRBV12-4 | TRBD1 | TGTGCCAGCAGTCCCCGACAGGGGGACCATCAGCCCCAGCATTTT | CASSPRQGDHQPQHF
NA | TRBJ2-5 | TRBV19 | TRBD2 | TGTGCCAGTGGAACAAGCGGGGCGGAGACCCAGTACTTC | CASGTSGAETQYF
once | TRBJ1-6 | TRBV20-1 | NA | TGCAGTGCTAGGGTCCAGGGGTATAATTCACCCCTCCACTTT | CSARVQGYNSPLHF
NA | TRBJ1-5 | TRBV12-3/TRBV12-4 | NA | TGTGCCAGCAGTTTCGAGGGGCCCCAGCATTTT | CASSFEGPQHF
few | TRBJ1-5 | TRBV7-6 | NA | TGTGCCAGCAGCCCACCAGACGGCACGCAGCATTTT | CASSPPDGTQHF
few | TRBJ2-7 | TRBV6-2/TRBV6-3 | NA | TGTGCCAGCAGTTCGGTGACAGTTGTCAGCGAGCAGTACTTC | CASSSVTVVSEQYF
few | TRBJ1-2 | TRBV7-2 | NA | TGTGCCAGCAGCTCCAGGGCGGCCTATGGCTACACCTTC | CASSSRAAYGYTF
many | TRBJ1-2 | TRBV20-1 | NA | TGCAGTGCCTGGGGGTCCTCAGGCTATGGCTACACCTTC | CSAWGSSGYGYTF
few | TRBJ2-7 | TRBV4-1 | NA | TGCGCCAGCAGCCGGGACCCGACCTACGAGCAGTACTTC | CASSRDPTYEQYF
few | TRBJ1-4 | TRBV9 | NA | TGTGCCAGCAGCGTAGACAGGGTATATGTAAAACTGTTTTTT | CASSVDRVYVKLFF
many | TRBJ2-3 | TRBV20-1 | TRBD2 | TGCAGTGCTAGTAGCGGGGGGGCGGAAGATACGCAGTATTTT | CSASSGGAEDTQYF
many | TRBJ1-3 | TRBV12-3/TRBV12-4 | TRBD1 | TGTGCCAGCAGCCTTTCATGGACAGGGAATCTAAACACCATATATTTT | CASSLSWTGNLNTIYF
many | TRBJ2-5 | TRBV7-2 | TRBD2 | TGTGCCAGCAGCCTCTCACTAGCGGGGGGCATGGAGACCCAGTACTTC | CASSLSLAGGMETQYF
many | TRBJ2-7 | TRBV3-1 | TRBD1 | TGTGCCAGCTCTACACGAGGGACAGGGGGGATTGAGCAGTACTTC | CASSTRGTGGIEQYF
NA | TRBJ1-2 | TRBV19 | NA | TGTGCCAGTAAGAGCTATGGCTACACCTTC | CASKSYGYTF
many | TRBJ2-7 | TRBV24-1 | TRBD1 | TGTGCCACCAGTGATCCCGACAGGGTCGACGAGCAGTACTTC | CATSDPDRVDEQYF
many | TRBJ2-2 | TRBV5-6 | NA | TGTGCCAGCAGCTCGGTCAGGGCGAAGTACACCGGGGAGCTGTTTTTT | CASSSVRAKYTGELFF
few | TRBJ2-7 | TRBV29-1 | TRBD1 | TGCAGCGGTGGAGGGACAGGGGAGGAACAGTACTTC | CSGGGTGEEQYF
NA | TRBJ2-7 | TRBV18 | NA | TGTGCCAGCTCCCAGGATGGGGGAGGTTTCCACGAGCAGTACTTC | CASSQDGGGFHEQYF
many | TRBJ1-1 | TRBV21-1 | NA | TGTGCCAGGAACCCCAGGTGGCCTGAAGCTTTCTTT | CARNPRWPEAFF
many | TRBJ1-2 | TRBV4-3 | NA | TGCGCCAGCAGCCAAGATACTCTCTCCTATGGCTACACCTTC | CASSQDTLSYGYTF
many | TRBJ2-7 | TRBV29-1 | TRBD1 | TGCAGCGTCCGTACAGGGGGCCGCTCCTACGAGCAGTACTTC | CSVRTGGRSYEQYF
many | TRBJ2-7 | TRBV18 | TRBD1 | TGTGCCAGCTCACCAGGAGGTCCAGGGGGCTACGAGCAGTACTTC | CASSPGGPGGYEQYF
many | TRBJ2-1 | TRBV6-1 | TRBD2 | TGTGCCAGCAGTCCTCAACTAGCGGGGGGGAGGAATGAGCAGTTCTTC | CASSPQLAGGRNEQFF
NA | TRBJ2-2 | TRBV27 | NA | TGTGCCAGCAGTTTATGGGGCAGGCCGAACACCGGGGAGCTGTTTTTT | CASSLWGRPNTGELFF
many | TRBJ1-1 | TRBV20-1 | NA | TGCAGTGCTAGTAGAGGGCCAAGTCCCTTACAGGAGGCTTTCTTT | CSASRGPSPLQEAFF
many | TRBJ2-7 | TRBV7-2 | NA | TGTGCCAGCGGCTCTTACTACGAGCAGTACTTC | CASGSYYEQYF
many | TRBJ2-4 | TRBV7-9 | NA | TGTGCCAGCAGCTTATCCGTGATCGCCAAAAACATTCAGTACTTC | CASSLSVIAKNIQYF
NA | TRBJ2-7 | TRBV28 | NA | TGTGCCAGCAGCTGGGGAGGGACACGATCCTACGAGCAGTACTTC | CASSWGGTRSYEQYF
NA | TRBJ2-7 | TRBV9 | NA | TGTGCCAGCAGCATTGGGACGCCCTTGGACGAGCAGTACTTC | CASSIGTPLDEQYF
few | TRBJ1-2 | TRBV30 | NA | TGTGCCTGGAGTCCAGGGACTTGGTATGGCTACACCTTC | CAWSPGTWYGYTF
NA | TRBJ2-5 | TRBV20-1 | TRBD1 | TGCAGTGCTCGACGACAGGGAGAGAACCAGTACTTC | CSARRQGENQYF
NA | TRBJ2-1 | TRBV18 | NA | TGTGCCAGCTCACCACAGACAGCGGACTCCTACAATGAGCAGTTCTTC | CASSPQTADSYNEQFF
many | TRBJ2-5 | TRBV7-7 | NA | TGTGCTAGCAGCTTATATCCCCGGGCTATGGTCGGTGTGGAGGCCCAGTACTTC | CASSLYPRAMVGVEAQYF
NA | TRBJ2-7 | TRBV5-6 | NA | TGTGCCAGCAGCAAGGGACCCAGCTCCTACGAGCAGTACTTC | CASSKGPSSYEQYF